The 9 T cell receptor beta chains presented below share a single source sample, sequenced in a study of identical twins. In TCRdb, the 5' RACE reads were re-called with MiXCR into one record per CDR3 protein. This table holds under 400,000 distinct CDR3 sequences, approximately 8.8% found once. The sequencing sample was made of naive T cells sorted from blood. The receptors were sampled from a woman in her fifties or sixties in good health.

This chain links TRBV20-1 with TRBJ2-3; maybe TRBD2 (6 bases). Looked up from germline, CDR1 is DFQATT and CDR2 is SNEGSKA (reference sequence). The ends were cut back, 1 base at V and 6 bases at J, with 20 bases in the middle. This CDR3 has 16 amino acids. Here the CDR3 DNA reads TGCAGTGCTAGAGCTAAAGGGACTCCCCGGGGGGATACGCAGTATTTT. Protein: CSARAKGTPRGDTQYF.

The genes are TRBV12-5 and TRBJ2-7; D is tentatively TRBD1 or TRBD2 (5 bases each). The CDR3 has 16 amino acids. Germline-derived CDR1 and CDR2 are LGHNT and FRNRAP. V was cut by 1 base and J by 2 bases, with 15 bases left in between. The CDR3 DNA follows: TGTGCTAGTGGTTTGGATCCGGGACGGTGGGCCTACGAGCAGTACGTC. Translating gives CASGLDPGRWAYEQYV.

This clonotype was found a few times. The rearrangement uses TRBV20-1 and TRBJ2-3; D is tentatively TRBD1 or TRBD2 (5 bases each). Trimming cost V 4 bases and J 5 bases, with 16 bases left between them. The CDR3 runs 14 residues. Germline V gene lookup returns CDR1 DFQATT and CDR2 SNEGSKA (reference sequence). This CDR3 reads CSAMDPPGRDTQYF. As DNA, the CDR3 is TGCAGTGCTATGGACCCACCAGGGAGAGATACGCAGTATTTT.

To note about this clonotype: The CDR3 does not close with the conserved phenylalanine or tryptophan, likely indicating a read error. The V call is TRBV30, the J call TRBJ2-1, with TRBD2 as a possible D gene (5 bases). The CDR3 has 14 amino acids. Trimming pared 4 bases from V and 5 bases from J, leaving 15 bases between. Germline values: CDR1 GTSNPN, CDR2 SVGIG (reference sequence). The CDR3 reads CAWTGMRINNEQFY. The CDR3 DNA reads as TGTGCCTGGACCGGGATGCGGATTAACAATGAGCAGTTCTAC.

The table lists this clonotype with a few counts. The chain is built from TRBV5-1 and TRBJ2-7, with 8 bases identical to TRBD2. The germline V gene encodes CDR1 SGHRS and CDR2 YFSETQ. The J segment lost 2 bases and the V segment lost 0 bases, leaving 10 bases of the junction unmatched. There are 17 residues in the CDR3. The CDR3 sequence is CASSLGRGARGAYEQYF. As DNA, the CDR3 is TGCGCCAGCAGCTTGGGGCGGGGGGCCCGTGGGGCCTACGAGCAGTACTTC.

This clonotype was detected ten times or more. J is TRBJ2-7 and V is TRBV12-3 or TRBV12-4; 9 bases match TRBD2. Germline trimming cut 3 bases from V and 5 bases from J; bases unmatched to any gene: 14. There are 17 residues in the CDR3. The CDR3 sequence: CASSFQSPGTSFHEQYF. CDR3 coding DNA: TGTGCCAGCAGTTTCCAGAGCCCCGGGACTAGCTTCCACGAGCAGTACTTC.

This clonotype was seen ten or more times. In nucleotides, the CDR3 is TGTGCCATCAGCCAACGGGACGGGTACACCGGGGAGCTGTTTTTT. It translates to CAISQRDGYTGELFF. The rearrangement links TRBV10-3 to TRBJ2-2, with D possibly called TRBD1 or TRBD2 (5 bases each). The CDR3 is 15 residues long. Trimming cost V 6 bases and J 3 bases, with 14 bases left between them. Germline V gene sequence: CDR1 ENHRY, CDR2 SYGVKD.

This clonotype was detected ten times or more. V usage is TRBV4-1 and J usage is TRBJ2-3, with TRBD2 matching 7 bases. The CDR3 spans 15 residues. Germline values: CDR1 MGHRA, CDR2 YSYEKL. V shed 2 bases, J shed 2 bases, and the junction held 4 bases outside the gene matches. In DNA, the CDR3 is TGCGCCAGCAGCCAACTAGGACTAGACACAGATACGCAGTATTTT. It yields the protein CASSQLGLDTDTQYF.

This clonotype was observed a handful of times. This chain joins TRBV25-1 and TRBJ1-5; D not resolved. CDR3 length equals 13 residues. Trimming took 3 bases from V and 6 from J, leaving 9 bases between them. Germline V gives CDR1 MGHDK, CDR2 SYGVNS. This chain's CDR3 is CASSDRSSQPQHF. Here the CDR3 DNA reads TGTGCCAGCAGTGACAGATCTAGTCAGCCCCAGCATTTT. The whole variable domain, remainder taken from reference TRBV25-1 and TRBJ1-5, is EADIYQTPRYLVIGTGKKITLECSQTMGHDKMYWYQQDPGMELHLIHYSYGVNSTEKGDLSSESTVSRIRTEHFPLTLESARPSHTSQYLCASSDRSSQPQHFGDGTRLSIL.